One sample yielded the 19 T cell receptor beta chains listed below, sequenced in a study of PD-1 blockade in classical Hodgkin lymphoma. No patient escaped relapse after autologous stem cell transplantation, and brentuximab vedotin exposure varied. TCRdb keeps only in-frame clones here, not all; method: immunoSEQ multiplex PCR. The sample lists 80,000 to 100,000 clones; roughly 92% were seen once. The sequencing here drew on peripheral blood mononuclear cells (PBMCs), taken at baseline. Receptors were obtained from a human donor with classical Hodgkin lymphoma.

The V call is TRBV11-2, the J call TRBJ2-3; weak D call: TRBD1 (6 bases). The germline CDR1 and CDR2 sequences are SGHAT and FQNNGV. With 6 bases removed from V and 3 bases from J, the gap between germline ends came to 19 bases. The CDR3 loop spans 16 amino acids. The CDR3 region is CASRPPGRGVTDTQYF. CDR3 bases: TGTGCCAGCAGGCCGCCGGGCAGGGGAGTTACAGATACGCAGTATTTT.

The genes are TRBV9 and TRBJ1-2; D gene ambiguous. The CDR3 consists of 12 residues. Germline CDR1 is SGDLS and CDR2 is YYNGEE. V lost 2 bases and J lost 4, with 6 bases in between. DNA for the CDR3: TGTGCCAGCAGCGTCGATGGCTATGGCTACACCTTC. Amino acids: CASSVDGYGYTF.

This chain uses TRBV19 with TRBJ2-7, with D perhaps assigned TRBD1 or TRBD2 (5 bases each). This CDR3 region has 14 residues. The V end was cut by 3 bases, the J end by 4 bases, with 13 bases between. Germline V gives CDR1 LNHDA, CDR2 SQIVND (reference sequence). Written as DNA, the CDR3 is TGTGCCAGTAGTATGGGGGACGCCCGTTACGAGCAGTACTTC. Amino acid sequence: CASSMGDARYEQYF.

The CDR3 bases are TGCAGTGCTAGAGAAAACATTCAGTACTTC. This sequence encodes CSARENIQYF. V usage is TRBV20-1 and J usage is TRBJ2-4; no reliable D call. V lost 0 bases, J lost 6 bases, and 0 bases lay in between. CDR1 and CDR2 from the germline V gene are DFQATT and SNEGSKA (reference sequence). The CDR3 is 10 residues long.

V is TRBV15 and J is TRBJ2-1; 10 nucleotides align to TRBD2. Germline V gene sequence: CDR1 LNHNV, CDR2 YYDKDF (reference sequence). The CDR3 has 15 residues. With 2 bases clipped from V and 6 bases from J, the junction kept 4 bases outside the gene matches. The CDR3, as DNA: TGTGCCACCAGCAGACTAGCGGGGGTTACCAATGAGCAGTTCTTC. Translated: CATSRLAGVTNEQFF. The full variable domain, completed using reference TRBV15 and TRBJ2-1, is DAMVIQNPRYQVTQFGKPVTLSCSQTLNHNVMYWYQQKSSQAPKLLFHYYDKDFNNEADTPDNFQSRRPNTSFCFLDIRSPGLGDTAMYLCATSRLAGVTNEQFFGPGTRLTVL.

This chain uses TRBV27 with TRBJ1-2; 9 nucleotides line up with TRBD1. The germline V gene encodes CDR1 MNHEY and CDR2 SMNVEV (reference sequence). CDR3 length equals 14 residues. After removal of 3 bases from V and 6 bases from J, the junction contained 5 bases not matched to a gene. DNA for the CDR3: TGTGCCAGCAGTTTTCAACAGGGGGCTGATGGCTACACCTTC. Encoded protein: CASSFQQGADGYTF.

The CDR3 DNA reads TGCGCCAGCAGTTCAGCCACCGGGGAGACCCAGTACTTC. Its protein product is CASSSATGETQYF. The chain has TRBV5-1 and TRBJ2-5; D not certain. Germline lookup yields CDR1 SGHRS and CDR2 YFSETQ. Deletions cut 5 bases from V and 5 bases from J, with 13 bases between. The length of the CDR3 is 13 residues.

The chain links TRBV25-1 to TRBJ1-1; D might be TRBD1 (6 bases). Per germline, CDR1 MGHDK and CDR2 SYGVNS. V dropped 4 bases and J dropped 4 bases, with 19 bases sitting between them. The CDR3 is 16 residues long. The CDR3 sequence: CASSGGAGVGSTEAFF. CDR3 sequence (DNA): TGTGCCAGCAGTGGGGGGGCAGGGGTTGGTTCCACTGAAGCTTTCTTT.

This CDR3 reads CASSSRTSGIYEQYF. CDR3 coding DNA: TGTGCCAGCAGCTCCCGGACTAGCGGGATATACGAGCAGTACTTC. The chain uses TRBV11-2 and TRBJ2-7; TRBD2 matches 12 bases. Germline V gives CDR1 SGHAT, CDR2 FQNNGV. V was clipped by 4 bases and J by 4 bases; unmatched bases: 5. CDR3 length: 15 amino acids.

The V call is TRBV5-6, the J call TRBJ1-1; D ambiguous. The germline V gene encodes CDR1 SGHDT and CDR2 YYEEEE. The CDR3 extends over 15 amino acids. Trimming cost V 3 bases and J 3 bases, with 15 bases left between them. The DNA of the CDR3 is TGTGCCAGCAGCTCCGGGGTTTGGGAGGACACTGAAGCTTTCTTT. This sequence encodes CASSSGVWEDTEAFF.

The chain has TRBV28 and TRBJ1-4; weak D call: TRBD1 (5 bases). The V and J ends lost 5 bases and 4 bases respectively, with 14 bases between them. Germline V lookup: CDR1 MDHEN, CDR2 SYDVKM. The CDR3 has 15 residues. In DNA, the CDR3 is TGTGCCAGCAGTCCCCTGGGCGGGGGTAATGAAAAACTGTTTTTT. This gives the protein CASSPLGGGNEKLFF.

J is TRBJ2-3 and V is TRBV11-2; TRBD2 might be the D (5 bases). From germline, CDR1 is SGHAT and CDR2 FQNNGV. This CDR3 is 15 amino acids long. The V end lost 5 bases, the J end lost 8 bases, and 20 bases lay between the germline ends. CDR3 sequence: CASSPRAGVDGTQYF. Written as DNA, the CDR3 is TGTGCCAGCAGCCCAAGGGCCGGGGTCGATGGTACGCAGTATTTT.

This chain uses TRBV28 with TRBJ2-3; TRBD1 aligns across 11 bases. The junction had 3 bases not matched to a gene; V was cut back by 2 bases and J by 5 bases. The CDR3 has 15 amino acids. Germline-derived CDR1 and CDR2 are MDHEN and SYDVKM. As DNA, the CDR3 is TGTGCCAGCAGTTTACAGGACAGGGGGCGAGATACGCAGTATTTT. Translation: CASSLQDRGRDTQYF.

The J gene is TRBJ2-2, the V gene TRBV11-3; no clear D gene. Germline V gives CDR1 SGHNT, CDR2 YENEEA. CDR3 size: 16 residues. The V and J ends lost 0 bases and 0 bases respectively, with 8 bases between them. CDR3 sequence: CASSLDTDPNTGELFF. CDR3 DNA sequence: TGTGCCAGCAGCTTAGATACGGACCCGAACACCGGGGAGCTGTTTTTT.

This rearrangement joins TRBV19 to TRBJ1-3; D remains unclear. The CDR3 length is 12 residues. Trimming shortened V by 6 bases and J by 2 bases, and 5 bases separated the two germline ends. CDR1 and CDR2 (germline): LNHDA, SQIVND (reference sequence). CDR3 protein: CASRATGNTIYF. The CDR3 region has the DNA TGTGCCAGTAGGGCCACTGGAAACACCATATATTTT.

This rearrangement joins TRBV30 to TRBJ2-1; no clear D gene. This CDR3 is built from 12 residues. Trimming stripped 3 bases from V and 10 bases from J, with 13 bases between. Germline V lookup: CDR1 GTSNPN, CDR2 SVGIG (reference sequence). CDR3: CAWSPLESEQFF. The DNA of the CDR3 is TGTGCCTGGAGCCCCCTCGAGTCGGAGCAGTTCTTC.

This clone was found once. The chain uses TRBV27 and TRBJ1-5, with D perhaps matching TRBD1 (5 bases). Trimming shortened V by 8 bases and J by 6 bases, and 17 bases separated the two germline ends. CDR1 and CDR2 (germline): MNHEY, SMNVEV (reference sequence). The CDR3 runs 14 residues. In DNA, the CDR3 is TGTGCCAGCCATGGAGAGGGGCAGGGTCAGCCCCAGCATTTT. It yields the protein CASHGEGQGQPQHF.

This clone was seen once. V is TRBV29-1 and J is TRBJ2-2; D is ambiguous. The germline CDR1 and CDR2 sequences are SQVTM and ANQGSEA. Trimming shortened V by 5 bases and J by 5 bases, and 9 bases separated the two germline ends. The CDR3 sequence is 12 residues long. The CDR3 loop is CSVWIGTGELFF. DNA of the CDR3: TGCAGCGTTTGGATTGGGACCGGGGAGCTGTTTTTT.

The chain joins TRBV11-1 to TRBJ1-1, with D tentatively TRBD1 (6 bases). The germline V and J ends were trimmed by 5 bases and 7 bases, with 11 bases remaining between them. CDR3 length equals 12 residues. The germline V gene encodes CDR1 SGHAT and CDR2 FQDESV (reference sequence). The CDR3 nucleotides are TGTGCCAGCAGCCAGGACAGCCTTGAAGCTTTCTTT. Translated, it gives CASSQDSLEAFF.